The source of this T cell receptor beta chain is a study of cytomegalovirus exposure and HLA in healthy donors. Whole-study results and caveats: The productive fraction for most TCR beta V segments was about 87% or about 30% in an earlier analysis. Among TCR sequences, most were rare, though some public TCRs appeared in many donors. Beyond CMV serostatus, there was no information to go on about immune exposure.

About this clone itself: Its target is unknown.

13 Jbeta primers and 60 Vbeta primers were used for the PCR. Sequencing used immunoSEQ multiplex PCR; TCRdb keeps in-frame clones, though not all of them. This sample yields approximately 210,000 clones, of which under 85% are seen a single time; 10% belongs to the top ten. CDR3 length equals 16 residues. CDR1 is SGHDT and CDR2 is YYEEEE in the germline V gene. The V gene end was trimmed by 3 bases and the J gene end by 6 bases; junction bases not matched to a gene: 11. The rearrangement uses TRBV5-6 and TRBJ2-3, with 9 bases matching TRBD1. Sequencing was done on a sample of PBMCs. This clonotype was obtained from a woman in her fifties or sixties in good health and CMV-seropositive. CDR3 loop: CASSWDRVGPADTQYF. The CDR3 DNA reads TGTGCCAGCAGCTGGGACAGGGTAGGTCCCGCGGATACGCAGTATTTT.